This TCR beta chain was captured in a study of shared T cell receptors in the human thymus. Per the germline V gene, CDR1 is MNHEY and CDR2 is SMNVEV (reference sequence). The V segment lost 2 bases and the J segment 4 bases; nucleotides outside the gene matches: 14. This CDR3 region has 18 residues. Only in-frame clones appear in the TCRdb table, and some are missing; sequencing was by immunoSEQ multiplex PCR. The sample has some 640,000 clones, about 89% seen once. In addition, the sample was reused for a study of human thymus T cells. That publication notes: Across thymic and blood repertoires, the usage of V and J genes appeared to be biased.

The chain carries TRBV27 and TRBJ2-1; 7 nucleotides line up with TRBD1. This TCR was sampled from a boy younger than two with a congenital heart defect. Sequencing was done on a sample of thymocytes. The CDR3 region has the DNA TGTGCCAGCAGTTTACTGTCCGTACCCAGGGGGTCTTACAATGAGCAGTTCTTC. Translated: CASSLLSVPRGSYNEQFF.